This T cell receptor (beta chain) originates from a study of T cell responses to AZD1222 COVID-19 vaccine. This table comes from immunoSEQ multiplex PCR, and its TCRdb copy is limited to in-frame clones, with some not included. The repertoire holds over 110,000 clones, with roughly 90% as singletons. The source of this sequence is an adult in good health. The sequenced sample was peripheral blood, obtained on day 0 of AZD1222 vaccination.

CDR3 amino acids: CASSLLLNTGELFF. The CDR3 nucleotides are TGTGCCAGCAGTTTATTGCTTAACACCGGGGAGCTGTTTTTT. This chain connects TRBV27 to TRBJ2-2; D is undetermined. This CDR3 contains 14 residues. The germline gives CDR1 MNHEY, CDR2 SMNVEV (reference sequence). V lost 1 base and J lost 2, with 5 bases in between.